A single sample gave rise to the 7 T cell receptor beta chains below, sequenced in a study of blood T cell repertoires in COVID-19. Measured with immunoSEQ multiplex PCR; TCRdb has only the in-frame clones, and not every one. Counted here are roughly 250,000 clones, around 87% occurring once; the ten biggest clones make up approximately 1.5%. The sequenced sample was PBMCs or T cells enriched from blood (not recorded which). The receptors here all came from a woman aged 50 to 60 who had recovered from COVID-19.

This clone was detected only once. V and J are TRBV16 and TRBJ2-1; D ambiguous. The CDR3 runs to 14 residues. Germline loops: CDR1 KGHSY, CDR2 FQNENV. The V gene lost 2 bases and the J gene lost 6 bases, with 11 bases spanning the gap. The CDR3 DNA is TGTGCCAGCAGCCAAGTCGCAGGTTCCAATGAGCAGTTCTTC. It specifies CASSQVAGSNEQFF.

The chain is built from TRBV4-1 and TRBJ2-5; TRBD1 agrees at 8 bases. The CDR3 extends over 17 amino acids. Germline-derived CDR1 and CDR2 are MGHRA and YSYEKL. V was clipped by 1 base and J by 5 bases; unmatched bases: 12. The CDR3 protein is CASSQGSWQGALETQYF. CDR3 coding DNA: TGCGCCAGCAGCCAAGGGTCTTGGCAGGGGGCTCTGGAGACCCAGTACTTC.

V gene TRBV27 combines with J gene TRBJ1-5, with D maybe TRBD1 (5 bases). V lost 2 bases to trimming and J lost 5 bases, with 10 bases between them. Germline CDR1 and CDR2: MNHEY and SMNVEV (reference sequence). The CDR3 sequence is 14 residues long. The CDR3 DNA sequence: TGTGCCAGCAGTTTACGGTGGGGGGATCAGCCCCAGCATTTT. Translated: CASSLRWGDQPQHF.

The rearrangement joins TRBV30 to TRBJ1-3; D possibly corresponds to TRBD1 (5 bases). The ends were cut back, 8 bases at V and 0 bases at J, with 8 bases in the middle. The CDR3 consists of 12 residues. Germline assignment: CDR1 GTSNPN and CDR2 SVGIG (reference sequence). The CDR3 protein is CARGSSGNTIYF. The CDR3 DNA follows: TGTGCCCGGGGCAGCTCTGGAAACACCATATATTTT.

CDR3 sequence reads: CASSKDRVTYEQYF. In nucleotides, the CDR3 is TGTGCCAGCAGCAAGGACAGGGTTACCTACGAGCAGTACTTC. V usage is TRBV6-5 and J usage is TRBJ2-7, with TRBD1 matching over 8 bases. J gave up 2 bases and V 6 bases, and 6 bases lay outside the gene matches. This CDR3 has 14 residues. Germline CDR1 reads MNHEY; CDR2 reads SVGAGI.

V is TRBV27 and J is TRBJ1-1, with D uncertain. Germline CDR1 is MNHEY and CDR2 is SMNVEV (reference sequence). The V end lost 0 bases, the J end lost 1 base, and 6 bases lay between the germline ends. This CDR3 contains 14 residues. The chain's CDR3 is CASSLSTENTEAFF. The CDR3 DNA reads as TGTGCCAGCAGTTTATCTACAGAGAACACTGAAGCTTTCTTT.

The V call is TRBV6-6, the J call TRBJ1-2; 9 bases map to TRBD1. The CDR3 extends over 15 amino acids. J was trimmed by 5 bases and V by 0 bases; bases with no gene match: 4. Germline V CDR1 and CDR2: MNHNY, SVGAGI (reference sequence). CDR3 DNA: TGTGCCAGCAGTTACTCGATTGGACAGGGGTATGGCTACACCTTC. Its protein product is CASSYSIGQGYGYTF.